The rows below give T cell receptor beta chains drawn from one sample of a study of OX40 agonist ivuxolimab in advanced cancers. Some clones are missing from TCRdb's copy, which holds only in-frame ones; the method was immunoSEQ multiplex PCR. The table has about 79,000 clones, around 80% seen once. The source material was CD4+ or CD8+ T cells sorted from blood, sampled in a trial of the OX40 agonist ivuxolimab. The receptors were sampled from an adult with an advanced solid tumor such as melanoma, head and neck, liver or kidney cancer. Each CDR3 is given with its conserved first and last residue. D genes are given only for firm matches. Only some rows state a clone size, as once, few, many or a class for expanded clones.

D gene,J gene,V gene,clone size,CDR3 protein,CDR3 DNA
TRBD2,TRBJ2-1,TRBV30,-,CAWTSGSYNEQFF,TGTGCCTGGACCAGCGGGAGCTACAATGAGCAGTTCTTC
-,TRBJ1-5,TRBV19,once,CASSIRWETDNQPQHF,TGTGCCAGTAGTATAAGGTGGGAGACCGACAATCAGCCCCAGCATTTT
TRBD1,TRBJ2-2,TRBV28,-,CASSPDRGRITGELFF,TGTGCCAGCAGTCCAGACAGGGGGCGCATCACCGGGGAGCTGTTTTTT
-,TRBJ1-2,TRBV5-1,-,CASSLEAGLDGYTF,TGCGCCAGCAGCTTGGAGGCAGGGCTAGATGGCTACACCTTC
-,TRBJ2-7,TRBV7-2,-,CASSFPGTLSYEQYF,TGTGCCAGCAGCTTCCCAGGGACACTCTCCTACGAGCAGTACTTC
TRBD2,TRBJ2-5,TRBV11-2,-,CASSLAGTSGRALRETQYF,TGTGCCAGCAGCTTAGCCGGGACTAGCGGGAGGGCCCTCCGGGAGACCCAGTACTTC
TRBD1,TRBJ2-7,TRBV4-1,-,CASSQAAGTATYEQYF,TGCGCCAGCAGCCAAGCTGCCGGGACAGCTACCTACGAGCAGTACTTC
-,TRBJ2-7,TRBV2,-,CASSTGYSYEQYF,TGTGCCAGCAGCACAGGTTATTCCTACGAGCAGTACTTC
-,TRBJ2-3,TRBV11-2,-,CASQLPADTQYF,TGTGCCAGCCAGCTTCCCGCAGATACGCAGTATTTT
-,TRBJ2-2,TRBV4-1,once,CASSQDPGTLALTGELFF,TGCGCCAGCAGCCAAGATCCGGGGACTTTAGCCCTGACCGGGGAGCTGTTTTTT
-,TRBJ1-3,TRBV2,-,CASSEGGASSGNTIYF,TGTGCCAGCAGTGAAGGTGGAGCGAGCTCTGGAAACACCATATATTTT
-,TRBJ2-2,TRBV7-3,-,CASSRDGHTGELFF,TGTGCCAGCAGCAGGGACGGGCACACCGGGGAGCTGTTTTTT
TRBD1,TRBJ2-1,TRBV5-4,-,CASSLPDRVSYNEQFF,TGTGCCAGCAGCCTGCCAGACAGGGTCTCCTACAATGAGCAGTTCTTC
TRBD2,TRBJ2-1,TRBV28,-,CASSLGLAAYNEQFF,TGTGCCAGCAGTTTGGGGCTAGCGGCCTACAATGAGCAGTTCTTC
-,TRBJ2-7,TRBV7-9,-,CASSQVQGYEQYF,TGTGCCAGCAGCCAAGTGCAGGGTTACGAGCAGTACTTC
-,TRBJ2-2,TRBV18,few,CASSPNSGTGELFF,TGTGCCAGCTCACCGAACAGTGGCACCGGGGAGCTGTTTTTT
-,TRBJ2-1,TRBV7-9,-,CASSLSHRGGLGEQFF,TGTGCCAGCAGCTTATCCCATCGGGGTGGGTTGGGGGAGCAGTTCTTC
TRBD2,TRBJ2-5,TRBV5-4,-,CASSRGLAGAGETQYF,TGTGCCAGCAGCCGGGGGCTAGCGGGAGCTGGTGAGACCCAGTACTTC
TRBD1,TRBJ2-5,TRBV6-1,-,CASSERDRGLRFTQTQYF,TGTGCCAGCAGTGAACGGGACAGGGGGCTCCGTTTTACGCAGACCCAGTACTTC
-,TRBJ1-6,TRBV30,-,CAWGISYNSPLHF,TGTGCCTGGGGTATCTCCTATAATTCACCCCTCCACTTT
TRBD2,TRBJ2-1,TRBV5-1,once,CASSLAGLAGSSYNEQFF,TGCGCCAGCAGCTTGGCCGGACTAGCGGGGAGCTCCTACAATGAGCAGTTCTTC
-,TRBJ1-2,TRBV29-1,-,CSVEEAAYGYTF,TGCAGCGTTGAAGAGGCGGCCTATGGCTACACCTTC
-,TRBJ1-3,TRBV27,-,CASSLTGPPSGNTIYF,TGTGCCAGCAGTTTGACAGGACCGCCATCTGGAAACACCATATATTTT